This is a list of T cell receptor beta chains from one sample in a study of blood T cell repertoires in COVID-19. TCRdb's copy holds only in-frame clones and misses some; the assay was immunoSEQ multiplex PCR. The table includes 200,000 or so clones, 65% to 85% detected once. The sequenced sample consisted of PBMCs or T cells enriched from blood (not recorded which). These receptors came from a woman between 40 and 50 years old with acute COVID-19. Each CDR3 is given without its conserved first and last residue.

j_gene: TRBJ2-5
v_gene: TRBV5-4
CDR3aa: ASSLRDRGPSETQY

j_gene: TRBJ1-5
v_gene: TRBV5-1
CDR3aa: ASRVGDGSNQPQH

j_gene: TRBJ1-2
v_gene: TRBV7-9
CDR3aa: ASSLDRGGYT

j_gene: TRBJ1-2
v_gene: TRBV3-1/TRBV3-2
CDR3aa: ASSPMGQGIDT

j_gene: TRBJ2-1
v_gene: TRBV5-4
CDR3aa: ASSRWTGNEQF

j_gene: TRBJ1-1
v_gene: TRBV7-6
CDR3aa: ASSLQVGRNTEAF

j_gene: TRBJ2-5
v_gene: TRBV5-4
CDR3aa: ASSLARKETQY

j_gene: TRBJ2-1
v_gene: TRBV2
CDR3aa: ASGTSGGLNEQF

j_gene: TRBJ2-7
v_gene: TRBV7-3
CDR3aa: ASSLVPGIQYEQY

j_gene: TRBJ2-1
v_gene: TRBV7-6
CDR3aa: ASSSPQGRLNNEQF

j_gene: TRBJ2-3
v_gene: TRBV2
CDR3aa: ASTREVLADTQY

j_gene: TRBJ2-3
v_gene: TRBV7-2
CDR3aa: ASSLYHRLAVSTDTQY

j_gene: TRBJ2-2
v_gene: TRBV2
CDR3aa: ASRVGGATDTGELF

j_gene: TRBJ2-1
v_gene: TRBV7-2
CDR3aa: ASSLSPDTGRARQF

j_gene: TRBJ1-2
v_gene: TRBV7-6
CDR3aa: ASSPRTGEGYT

j_gene: TRBJ2-7
v_gene: TRBV5-4
CDR3aa: ASSSNLERGRYEQY

j_gene: TRBJ2-2
v_gene: TRBV6-6
CDR3aa: ASSPGHGLNTGELF

j_gene: TRBJ2-4
v_gene: TRBV5-1
CDR3aa: ASSRTGIVAKNIQY

j_gene: TRBJ1-2
v_gene: TRBV12-3/TRBV12-4
CDR3aa: ASSGDFLGYT

j_gene: TRBJ1-6
v_gene: TRBV6-4
CDR3aa: ASSDSQGGSPLH

j_gene: TRBJ1-3
v_gene: TRBV28
CDR3aa: ASSSTGVGNTIY

j_gene: TRBJ2-1
v_gene: TRBV30
CDR3aa: AWNPLSGEGNEQF

j_gene: TRBJ2-1
v_gene: TRBV9
CDR3aa: ASSVEPSGAYNEQF

j_gene: TRBJ2-1
v_gene: TRBV10-3
CDR3aa: AISDTSRSYNEQF

j_gene: TRBJ2-5
v_gene: TRBV7-2
CDR3aa: ASTFLGLVETQY

j_gene: TRBJ2-1
v_gene: TRBV5-6
CDR3aa: ASSGSGGALYNEQF

j_gene: TRBJ2-1
v_gene: TRBV20-1
CDR3aa: STRGHNEQF

j_gene: TRBJ1-3
v_gene: TRBV2
CDR3aa: ASKEGAGYSGNTIY

j_gene: TRBJ2-2
v_gene: TRBV7-9
CDR3aa: ASTGQTSGVTNTGELF

j_gene: TRBJ1-1
v_gene: TRBV2
CDR3aa: ASRTGQGATEAF